This T cell receptor beta chain derives from a study of tumour-infiltrating T cells in Burkitt lymphoma. As for the study in general: Overall and progression-free survival were predicted by productive clonality.

Measured with immunoSEQ multiplex PCR; TCRdb has only the in-frame clones, and not every one. The repertoire includes roughly 15,000 clones, 65% to 90% of them detected once, and about 1.3% sits in the top ten. CDR3 length: 12 amino acids. Trimming left V 6 bases short and J 7 bases short, with 13 bases between. The germline gives CDR1 SQVTM, CDR2 ANQGSEA. The chain links TRBV29-1 to TRBJ2-1, with D possibly TRBD1 on 6 matching bases. The sample was tumor tissue. The clonotype originates from a human donor with diffuse large B-cell lymphoma. The CDR3 coding sequence is TGCAGCGTAACCACACAGGGAAATGAGCAGTTCTTC. Translating it yields CSVTTQGNEQFF.